These T cell receptor beta chains were read from a single sample in a study of siplizumab effects on memory and regulatory T cells. Some clones are missing from TCRdb's copy, which holds only in-frame ones; the method was immunoSEQ multiplex PCR. The sample holds fewer than 7,500 clones; about a third are singletons and the top ten take approximately 16%. Their antigen targets remain unknown. What was sequenced was CFSE-low (dividing) CD8+ T cells sorted from an allogeneic mixed lymphocyte reaction. These receptors all come from a human donor in good health; the cells came from an allogeneic mixed lymphocyte reaction. CDR3s include the opening cysteine and the closing phenylalanine or tryptophan. The order of the fields is D gene, clone size, V gene, J gene, CDR3 protein, CDR3 DNA. The D gene is left open where the match is weak. The size entry is marked missing in some rows and otherwise reads once, few, many or a size class.

>.|.|TRBV6-6|TRBJ2-7
CASSYSLDNLSYEQYF
TGTGCCAGCAGTTACTCCCTTGATAACCTCTCCTACGAGCAGTACTTC
>TRBD1|.|TRBV19|TRBJ1-2
CASSIGGQVYGYTF
TGTGCCAGTAGTATAGGAGGACAGGTCTATGGCTACACCTTC
>.|medium-sized|TRBV19|TRBJ2-6
CASSWGAGGANVLTF
TGTGCCAGTAGCTGGGGGGCAGGTGGGGCCAACGTCCTGACTTTC
>.|.|TRBV7-3|TRBJ2-1
CASSLGPGLTYNEQFF
TGTGCCAGCAGCCTAGGCCCGGGACTTACCTACAATGAGCAGTTCTTC
>.|.|TRBV27|TRBJ2-5
CASSQGGTQYF
TGTGCCAGCAGCCAGGGCGGGACCCAGTACTTC
>TRBD1|.|TRBV5-4|TRBJ2-7
CASSLTYGTAQDEQYF
TGTGCCAGCAGCCTCACTTATGGGACAGCCCAGGACGAGCAGTACTTC
>TRBD2|.|TRBV9|TRBJ2-7
CASSVVTSSEQYF
TGTGCCAGCAGCGTAGTGACTAGCTCCGAGCAGTACTTC
>.|.|TRBV29-1|TRBJ2-2
CSVGLGGTYGELFF
TGCAGCGTTGGTCTGGGGGGAACCTACGGGGAGCTGTTTTTT
>.|.|TRBV4-1|TRBJ2-2
CASSQEGRPMNTGELFF
TGCGCCAGCAGCCAAGAAGGGAGGCCGATGAACACCGGGGAGCTGTTTTTT
>TRBD1|medium-sized|TRBV4-1|TRBJ1-2
CASSQREGARGSYGYTF
TGCGCCAGCAGCCAAAGGGAGGGGGCCCGGGGATCCTATGGCTACACCTTC
>TRBD1|medium-sized|TRBV5-8|TRBJ2-7
CASSWRTGMGEQYF
TGTGCCAGCAGCTGGCGGACAGGGATGGGGGAGCAGTACTTC
>.|few|TRBV6-5|TRBJ1-5
CASSSTPRQPQHF
TGTGCCAGCAGTTCGACTCCCCGTCAGCCCCAGCATTTT
>.|few|TRBV27|TRBJ1-2
CASSSLDSYYGYTF
TGTGCCAGCAGTTCCCTCGACAGTTATTATGGCTACACCTTC
>.|.|TRBV9|TRBJ2-1
CASSVFWGRGEQFF
TGTGCCAGCAGCGTGTTTTGGGGGAGAGGTGAGCAGTTCTTC
>TRBD2|medium-sized|TRBV30|TRBJ2-1
CASNPGLAGGPGNEQFF
TGTGCCTCAAACCCGGGACTAGCGGGAGGGCCAGGCAATGAGCAGTTCTTC
>TRBD1|medium-sized|TRBV4-1|TRBJ2-7
CASSQGQGTYEQYF
TGCGCCAGCAGCCAAGGACAGGGGACCTACGAGCAGTACTTC
>.|.|TRBV11-2|TRBJ2-6
CASSLNMPPSGANVLTF
TGTGCCAGCAGCTTGAATATGCCTCCCTCTGGGGCCAACGTCCTGACTTTC
>.|medium-sized|TRBV27|TRBJ2-7
CASSNLAYEQYF
TGTGCCAGCAGCAATCTAGCGTACGAGCAGTACTTC
>TRBD1|.|TRBV5-4|TRBJ2-7
CASSLGDRGPDEQYF
TGTGCCAGCAGCTTGGGGGACAGGGGTCCGGACGAGCAGTACTTC
>.|.|TRBV30|TRBJ2-2
CAWSVMGGELFF
TGTGCCTGGAGTGTAATGGGCGGGGAGCTGTTTTTT
>TRBD2|.|TRBV5-4|TRBJ2-2
CASSQLAGGYTGELFF
TGTGCCAGCAGCCAACTAGCGGGAGGGTACACCGGGGAGCTGTTTTTT
>.|once|TRBV15|TRBJ1-2
CATSRDRRYGYTF
TGTGCCACCAGCAGAGACAGGCGCTATGGCTACACCTTC
>.|medium-sized|TRBV11-2|TRBJ1-1
CASSLAGRPIGAFF
TGTGCCAGCAGCTTAGCAGGCAGGCCGATCGGAGCTTTCTTT
>.|.|TRBV7-9|TRBJ2-5
CASSSPVGGARETQYF
TGTGCCAGCAGCTCCCCAGTGGGGGGCGCGAGGGAGACCCAGTACTTC
>.|medium-sized|TRBV2|TRBJ1-1
CASNSPWGRAAPDTEAFF
TGTGCCAGCAACAGCCCTTGGGGCAGGGCCGCCCCCGACACTGAAGCTTTCTTT
>TRBD1|few|TRBV19|TRBJ2-7
CASTRTGSSYEQYF
TGTGCCAGTACCAGGACAGGGAGCTCCTACGAGCAGTACTTC
>TRBD2|.|TRBV27|TRBJ2-7
CASSPNVAGWGEQYF
TGTGCCAGCAGCCCTAACGTAGCGGGATGGGGCGAGCAGTACTTC
>.|medium-sized|TRBV5-4|TRBJ2-7
CASSLRGDEQYF
TGTGCCAGCAGCTTGCGAGGGGACGAGCAGTACTTC
>.|few|TRBV16|TRBJ2-1
CASSQSRYNEQFF
TGTGCCAGCAGCCAATCCCGGTACAATGAGCAGTTCTTC
>.|few|TRBV27|TRBJ2-5
CASRGLMGETQYF
TGTGCCAGCAGGGGATTGATGGGAGAGACCCAGTACTTC
>.|.|TRBV20-1|TRBJ2-3
CSAEGPTTQYF
TGCAGTGCGGAGGGTCCCACTACGCAGTATTTT
>.|medium-sized|TRBV11-1|TRBJ2-5
CASSSHRTANQETQYF
TGTGCCAGCAGCTCCCACCGGACAGCTAATCAAGAGACCCAGTACTTC
>.|.|TRBV5-6|TRBJ1-2
CASPDINSQTYGYTF
TGTGCCAGCCCGGACATCAATAGTCAGACCTATGGCTACACCTTC
>.|.|TRBV2|TRBJ2-7
CASSAGASYEQYF
TGTGCCAGCAGTGCCGGTGCCTCCTACGAGCAGTACTTC
>TRBD1|.|TRBV5-1|TRBJ2-6
CASSSRQGAVSGANVLTF
TGCGCCAGCAGCTCCAGACAGGGGGCTGTGTCGGGGGCCAACGTCCTGACTTTC
>TRBD1|once|TRBV9|TRBJ2-1
CASSGALTGAGEQFF
TGTGCCAGCAGCGGAGCTCTGACAGGGGCAGGGGAGCAGTTCTTC
>.|.|TRBV27|TRBJ2-1
CASSSLGSYNEQFF
TGTGCCAGCAGTTCCCTTGGCTCCTACAATGAGCAGTTCTTC
>.|.|TRBV7-2|TRBJ2-7
CASSPDGYEQYF
TGTGCCAGCAGCCCCGACGGCTACGAGCAGTACTTC
>.|.|TRBV15|TRBJ2-7
CATSDRIGYEQYF
TGTGCCACCAGCGACCGGATAGGGTACGAGCAGTACTTC
>.|medium-sized|TRBV5-1|TRBJ1-1
CASSLIKNTEAFF
TGCGCCAGCAGCTTGATAAAGAACACTGAAGCTTTCTTT
>.|few|TRBV4-1|TRBJ1-5
CASNTKWGNQPQHF
TGCGCCAGCAACACTAAGTGGGGGAATCAGCCCCAGCATTTT
>TRBD1|medium-sized|TRBV5-8|TRBJ1-4
CASSARTGGPEKLFF
TGTGCCAGCAGCGCAAGAACAGGGGGCCCTGAAAAACTGTTTTTT
>.|.|TRBV7-8|TRBJ2-3
CASSLGVWADFTDTQYF
TGTGCCAGCAGCTTAGGGGTGTGGGCCGACTTCACAGATACGCAGTATTTT
>.|.|TRBV18|TRBJ1-1
CASSPSEGEDREDFF
TGTGCCAGCTCACCATCGGAAGGTGAGGACAGAGAAGATTTCTTT